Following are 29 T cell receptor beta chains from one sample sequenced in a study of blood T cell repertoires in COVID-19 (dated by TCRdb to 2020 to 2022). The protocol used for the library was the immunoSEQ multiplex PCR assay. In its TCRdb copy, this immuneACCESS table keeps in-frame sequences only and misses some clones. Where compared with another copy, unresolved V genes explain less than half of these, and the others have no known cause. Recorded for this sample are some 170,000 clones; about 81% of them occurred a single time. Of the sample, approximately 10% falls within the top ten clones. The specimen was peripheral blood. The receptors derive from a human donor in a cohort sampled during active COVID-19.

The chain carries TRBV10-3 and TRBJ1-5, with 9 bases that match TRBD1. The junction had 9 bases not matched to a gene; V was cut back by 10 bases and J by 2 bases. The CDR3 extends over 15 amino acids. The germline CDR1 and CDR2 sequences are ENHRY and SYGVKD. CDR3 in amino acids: CATTGTGFGNQPQHF. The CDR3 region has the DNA TGTGCCACGACCGGGACAGGGTTTGGCAATCAGCCCCAGCATTTT.

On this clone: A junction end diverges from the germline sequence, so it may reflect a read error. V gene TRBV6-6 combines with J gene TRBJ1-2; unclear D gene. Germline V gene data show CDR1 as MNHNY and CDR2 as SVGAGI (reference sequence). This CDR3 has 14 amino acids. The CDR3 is CASIWAGRQYGYTF. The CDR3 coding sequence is TGTGCCAGCATCTGGGCAGGCCGGCAGTATGGGTACACCTTC.

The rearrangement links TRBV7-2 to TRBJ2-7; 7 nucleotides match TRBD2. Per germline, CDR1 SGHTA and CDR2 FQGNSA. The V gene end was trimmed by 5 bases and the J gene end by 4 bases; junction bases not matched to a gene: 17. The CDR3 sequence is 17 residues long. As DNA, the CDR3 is TGTGCCAGCAGCGACGGGCACGGCGGGGGTTTAATTTACGAGCAGTACTTC. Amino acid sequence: CASSDGHGGGLIYEQYF. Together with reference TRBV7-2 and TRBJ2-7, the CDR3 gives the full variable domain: GAGVSQSPSNKVTEKGKDVELRCDPISGHTALYWYRQSLGQGLEFLIYFQGNSAPDKSGLPSDRFSAERTGGSVSTLTIQRTQQEDSAVYLCASSDGHGGGLIYEQYFGPGTRLTVT.

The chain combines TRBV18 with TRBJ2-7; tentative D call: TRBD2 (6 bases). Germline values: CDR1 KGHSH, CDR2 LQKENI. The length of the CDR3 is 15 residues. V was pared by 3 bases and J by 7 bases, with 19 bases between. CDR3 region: CASSPSLALSREQYF. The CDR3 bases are TGTGCCAGCTCACCTTCGCTAGCGCTCTCGAGGGAGCAGTACTTC.

CDR3 region: CASSLVATDYGYTF. CDR3 coding DNA: TGTGCCAGCAGCTTAGTGGCTACAGACTATGGCTACACCTTC. The V call is TRBV7-9, the J call TRBJ1-2; no firm D call. Trimming pared 1 base from V and 3 bases from J, leaving 9 bases between. Germline CDR1 reads SEHNR; CDR2 reads FQNEAQ (reference sequence). This CDR3 is built from 14 residues.

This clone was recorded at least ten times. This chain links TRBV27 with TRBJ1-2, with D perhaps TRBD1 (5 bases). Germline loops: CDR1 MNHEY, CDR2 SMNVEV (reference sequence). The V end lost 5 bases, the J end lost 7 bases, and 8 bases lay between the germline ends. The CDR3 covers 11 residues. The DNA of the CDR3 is TGTGCCAGCAGTCCAGGGTTTGGCTACACCTTC. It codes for CASSPGFGYTF.

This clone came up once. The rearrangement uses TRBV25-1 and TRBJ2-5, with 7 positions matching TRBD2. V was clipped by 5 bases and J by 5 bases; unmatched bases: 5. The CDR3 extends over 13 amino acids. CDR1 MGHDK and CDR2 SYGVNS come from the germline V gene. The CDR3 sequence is CASSSGTWETQYF. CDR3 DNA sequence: TGTGCCAGCAGTAGCGGGACTTGGGAGACCCAGTACTTC.

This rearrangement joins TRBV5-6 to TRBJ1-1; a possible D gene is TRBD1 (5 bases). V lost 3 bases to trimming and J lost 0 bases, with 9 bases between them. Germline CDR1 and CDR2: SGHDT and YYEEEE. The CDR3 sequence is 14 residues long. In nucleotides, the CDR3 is TGTGCCAGCAGCTGGGGCAGCATGAACACTGAAGCTTTCTTT. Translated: CASSWGSMNTEAFF.

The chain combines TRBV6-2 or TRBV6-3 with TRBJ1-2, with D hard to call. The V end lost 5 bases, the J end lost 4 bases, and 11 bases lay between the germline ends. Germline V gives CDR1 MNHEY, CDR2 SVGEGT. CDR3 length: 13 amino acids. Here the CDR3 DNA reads TGTGCCAGCAGTAAATGGGAGCGCTATGGCTACACCTTC. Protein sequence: CASSKWERYGYTF.

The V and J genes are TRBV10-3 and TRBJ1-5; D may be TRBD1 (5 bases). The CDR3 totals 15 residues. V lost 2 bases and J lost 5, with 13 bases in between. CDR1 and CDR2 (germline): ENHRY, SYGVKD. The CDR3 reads CAISERSGSDQPQHF. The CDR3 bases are TGTGCCATCAGTGAGAGGTCAGGGTCGGATCAGCCCCAGCATTTT.

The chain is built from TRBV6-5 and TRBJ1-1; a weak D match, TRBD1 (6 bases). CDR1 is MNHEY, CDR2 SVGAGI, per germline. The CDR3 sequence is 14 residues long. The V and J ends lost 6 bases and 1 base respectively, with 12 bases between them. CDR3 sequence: CASRSGQWNTEAFF. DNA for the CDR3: TGTGCCAGCAGGTCGGGACAATGGAACACTGAAGCTTTCTTT.

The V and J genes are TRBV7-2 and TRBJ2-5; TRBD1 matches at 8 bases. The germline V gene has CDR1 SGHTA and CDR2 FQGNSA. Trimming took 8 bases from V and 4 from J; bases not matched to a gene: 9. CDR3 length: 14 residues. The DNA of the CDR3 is TGTGCCAGCCGCAAGACAGGGGTCGGAGAGACCCAGTACTTC. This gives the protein CASRKTGVGETQYF.

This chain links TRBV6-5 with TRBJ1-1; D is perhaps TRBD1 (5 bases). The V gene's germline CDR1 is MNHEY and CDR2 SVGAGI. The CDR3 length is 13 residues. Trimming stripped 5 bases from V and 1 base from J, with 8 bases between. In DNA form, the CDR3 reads TGTGCCAGCAGTACCGGACAGAACACTGAAGCTTTCTTT. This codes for CASSTGQNTEAFF.

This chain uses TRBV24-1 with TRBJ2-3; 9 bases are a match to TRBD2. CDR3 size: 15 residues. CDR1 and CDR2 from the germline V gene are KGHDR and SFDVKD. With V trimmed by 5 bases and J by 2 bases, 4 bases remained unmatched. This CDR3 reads CATSGGGGATDTQYF. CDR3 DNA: TGTGCCACCAGTGGTGGCGGGGGGGCCACAGATACGCAGTATTTT.

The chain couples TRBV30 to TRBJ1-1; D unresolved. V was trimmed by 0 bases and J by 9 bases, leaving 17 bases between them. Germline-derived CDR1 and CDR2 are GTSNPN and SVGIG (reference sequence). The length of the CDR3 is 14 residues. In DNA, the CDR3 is TGTGCCTGGAGTGTACTAGGCGGTGGCCGGAAAGCTTTCTTT. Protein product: CAWSVLGGGRKAFF. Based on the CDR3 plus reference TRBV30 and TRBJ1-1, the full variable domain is SQTIHQWPATLVQPVGSPLSLECTVEGTSNPNLYWYRQAAGRGLQLLFYSVGIGQISSEVPQNLSASRPQDRQFILSSKKLLLSDSGFYLCAWSVLGGGRKAFFGQGTRLTVV.

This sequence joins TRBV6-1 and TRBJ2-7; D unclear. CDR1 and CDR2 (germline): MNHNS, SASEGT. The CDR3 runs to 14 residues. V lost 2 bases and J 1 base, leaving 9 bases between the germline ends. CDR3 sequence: CASSEPAQSYEQYF. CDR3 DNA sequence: TGTGCCAGCAGTGAACCGGCACAGTCCTACGAGCAGTACTTC.

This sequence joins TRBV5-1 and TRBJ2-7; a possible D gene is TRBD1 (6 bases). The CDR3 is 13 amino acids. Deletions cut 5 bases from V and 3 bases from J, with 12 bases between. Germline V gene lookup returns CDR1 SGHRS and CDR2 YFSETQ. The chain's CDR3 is CASRTLQGYEQYF. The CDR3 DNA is TGCGCCAGCAGGACTTTACAGGGCTACGAGCAGTACTTC.

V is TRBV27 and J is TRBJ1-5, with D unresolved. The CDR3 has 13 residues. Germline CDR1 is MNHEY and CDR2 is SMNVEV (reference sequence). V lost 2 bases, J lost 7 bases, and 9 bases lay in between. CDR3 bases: TGTGCCAGCAGTTTACGAAGGGAGCAGCCCCAGCATTTT. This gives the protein CASSLRREQPQHF.

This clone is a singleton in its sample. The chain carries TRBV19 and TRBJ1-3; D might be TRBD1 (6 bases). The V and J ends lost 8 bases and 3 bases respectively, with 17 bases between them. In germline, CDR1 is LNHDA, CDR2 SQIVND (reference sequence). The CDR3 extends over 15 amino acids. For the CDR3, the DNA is TGTGCCAGTGGCCTTGGGGGGGCTAATGGAAACACCATATATTTT. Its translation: CASGLGGANGNTIYF.

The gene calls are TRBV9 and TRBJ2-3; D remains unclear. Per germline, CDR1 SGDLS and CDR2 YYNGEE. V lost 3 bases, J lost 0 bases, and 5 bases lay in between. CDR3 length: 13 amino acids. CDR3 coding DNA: TGTGCCAGCAGCGACGGGAGCACAGATACGCAGTATTTT. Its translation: CASSDGSTDTQYF. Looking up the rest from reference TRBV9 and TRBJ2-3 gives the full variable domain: DSGVTQTPKHLITATGQRVTLRCSPRSGDLSVYWYQQSLDQGLQFLIQYYNGEERAKGNILERFSAQQFPDLHSELNLSSLELGDSALYFCASSDGSTDTQYFGPGTRLTVL.

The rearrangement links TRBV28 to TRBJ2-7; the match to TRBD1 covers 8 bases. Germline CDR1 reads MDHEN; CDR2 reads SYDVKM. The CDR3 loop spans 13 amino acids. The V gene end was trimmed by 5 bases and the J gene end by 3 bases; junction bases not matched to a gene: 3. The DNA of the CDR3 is TGTGCCAGCAGTAGGGGACAGGACTACGAGCAGTACTTC. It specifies CASSRGQDYEQYF.

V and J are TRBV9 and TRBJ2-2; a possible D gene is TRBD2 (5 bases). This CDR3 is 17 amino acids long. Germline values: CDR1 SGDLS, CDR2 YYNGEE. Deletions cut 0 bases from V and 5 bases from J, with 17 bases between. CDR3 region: CASSVAVVRSGTGELFF. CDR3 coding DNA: TGTGCCAGCAGCGTAGCCGTAGTAAGATCGGGGACCGGGGAGCTGTTTTTT.

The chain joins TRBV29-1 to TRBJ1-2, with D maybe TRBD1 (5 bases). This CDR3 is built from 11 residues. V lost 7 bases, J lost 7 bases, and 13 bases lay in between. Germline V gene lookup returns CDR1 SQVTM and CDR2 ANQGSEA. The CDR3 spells CSADGGAGYTF. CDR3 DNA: TGCAGCGCTGACGGAGGGGCTGGCTACACCTTC.

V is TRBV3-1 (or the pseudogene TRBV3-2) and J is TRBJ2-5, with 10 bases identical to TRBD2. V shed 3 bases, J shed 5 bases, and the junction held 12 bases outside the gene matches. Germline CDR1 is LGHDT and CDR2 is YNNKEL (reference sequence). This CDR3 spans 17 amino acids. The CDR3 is CASSQRGGAGGSETQYF. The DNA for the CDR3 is TGTGCCAGCAGCCAGCGCGGGGGAGCGGGGGGGTCGGAGACCCAGTACTTC.

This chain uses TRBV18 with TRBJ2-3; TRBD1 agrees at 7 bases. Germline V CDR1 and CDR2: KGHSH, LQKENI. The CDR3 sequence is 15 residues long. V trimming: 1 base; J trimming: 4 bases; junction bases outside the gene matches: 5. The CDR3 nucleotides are TGTGCCAGCTCACCACTTGACAGGGTTGCAGATACGCAGTATTTT. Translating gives CASSPLDRVADTQYF.

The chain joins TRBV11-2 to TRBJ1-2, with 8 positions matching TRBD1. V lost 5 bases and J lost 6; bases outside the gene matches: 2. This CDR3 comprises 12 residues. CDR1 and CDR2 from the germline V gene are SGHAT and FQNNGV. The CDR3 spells CASSAQGDGYTF. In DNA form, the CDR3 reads TGTGCCAGCAGCGCACAGGGGGATGGCTACACCTTC.

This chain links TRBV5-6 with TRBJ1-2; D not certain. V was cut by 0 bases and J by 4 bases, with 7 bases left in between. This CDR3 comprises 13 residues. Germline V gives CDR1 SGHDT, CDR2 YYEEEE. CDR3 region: CASSLGAPYGYTF. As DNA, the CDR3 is TGTGCCAGCAGCTTGGGGGCCCCCTATGGCTACACCTTC. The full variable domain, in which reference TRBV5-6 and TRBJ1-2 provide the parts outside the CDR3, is DAGVTQSPTHLIKTRGQQVTLRCSPKSGHDTVSWYQQALGQGPQFIFQYYEEEERQRGNFPDRFSGHQFPNYSSELNVNALLLGDSALYLCASSLGAPYGYTFGSGTRLTVV.

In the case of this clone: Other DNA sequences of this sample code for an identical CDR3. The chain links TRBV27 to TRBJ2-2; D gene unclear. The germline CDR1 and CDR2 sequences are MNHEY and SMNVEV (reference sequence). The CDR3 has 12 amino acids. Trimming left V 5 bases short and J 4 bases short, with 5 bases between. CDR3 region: CASSLSTGELFF. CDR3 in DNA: TGTGCCAGCAGTCTCTCCACCGGGGAGCTGTTTTTT.

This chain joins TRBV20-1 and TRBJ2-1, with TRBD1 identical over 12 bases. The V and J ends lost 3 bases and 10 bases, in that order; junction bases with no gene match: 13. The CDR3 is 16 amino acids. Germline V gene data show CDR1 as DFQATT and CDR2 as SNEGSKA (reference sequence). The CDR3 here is CSASSPGDRGLGEQFF. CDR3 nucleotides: TGCAGTGCTAGTAGCCCCGGGGACAGGGGGCTAGGGGAGCAGTTCTTC.